Listed below are T cell receptor beta chains from one sample, sequenced in a study of naive CD8 T cells in extremely preterm neonates. The assay was immunoSEQ multiplex PCR, and TCRdb's table has in-frame clones only and misses some. The data show about 7,300 clones, with 90% to 95% seen just once and around 0.48% held by the top ten. The sequencing input was naive CD8+ T cells from cord blood. The receptors were sampled from a newborn in good health. Both conserved end residues are part of each CDR3. Each record gives: clone size, D gene, J gene, V gene, CDR3 protein, CDR3 DNA. D genes are given only for firm matches. Rows may omit the clone size; those that give it use once, few, many or a size class.

.	.	TRBJ1-1	TRBV10-3	CAISEVRGTEAFF	TGTGCCATCAGTGAGGTCAGGGGCACTGAAGCTTTCTTT
.	TRBD1	TRBJ2-1	TRBV7-8	CASSSLSGTGRNEQFF	TGTGCCAGCAGCTCCTTATCGGGGACAGGGCGCAATGAGCAGTTCTTC
.	.	TRBJ2-5	TRBV4-1	CASSPNGQFHQETQYF	TGCGCCAGCAGCCCGAACGGACAGTTTCACCAAGAGACCCAGTACTTC
.	TRBD2	TRBJ2-7	TRBV15	CATSRERGRGYEQYF	TGTGCCACCAGCAGAGAACGCGGGAGGGGGTACGAGCAGTACTTC
.	TRBD2	TRBJ2-7	TRBV4-1	CASSQRSSGDEQYF	TGCGCCAGCAGCCAAAGGTCTAGCGGGGACGAGCAGTACTTC
.	TRBD1	TRBJ2-1	TRBV13	CASSRDSSYNEQFF	TGTGCCAGCAGCAGGGACAGCTCCTACAATGAGCAGTTCTTC
.	.	TRBJ1-1	TRBV29-1	CSVGQNTEAFF	TGCAGCGTTGGACAGAACACTGAAGCTTTCTTT
.	TRBD1	TRBJ2-3	TRBV30	CAWSPRDRVADTQYF	TGTGCCTGGAGTCCCCGGGACAGGGTTGCAGATACGCAGTATTTT
.	.	TRBJ1-1	TRBV10-3	CAVEQGLNTEAFF	TGTGCCGTAGAACAGGGTCTGAACACTGAAGCTTTCTTT
few	.	TRBJ2-1	TRBV4-3	CASSQEYSYNEQFF	TGCGCCAGCAGCCAAGAGTACTCCTACAATGAGCAGTTCTTC
.	TRBD2	TRBJ2-1	TRBV7-9	CASSSRTSNEQFF	TGTGCCAGCAGCTCCCGGACTAGCAATGAGCAGTTCTTC
.	TRBD1	TRBJ2-7	TRBV11-2	CASRSPPDRTGEQYF	TGTGCCAGCAGGTCCCCTCCGGACAGGACCGGAGAGCAGTACTTC
.	.	TRBJ1-1	TRBV5-4	CASSFYPQGTEAFF	TGTGCCAGCAGCTTTTACCCCCAGGGCACTGAAGCTTTCTTT
.	TRBD1	TRBJ1-1	TRBV6-5	CASSSWDRGMNTEAFF	TGTGCCAGCAGTTCCTGGGACAGGGGAATGAACACTGAAGCTTTCTTT
.	.	TRBJ2-7	TRBV6-1	CASSEFEGYEQYF	TGTGCCAGCAGTGAGTTTGAGGGTTACGAGCAGTACTTC
.	.	TRBJ2-7	TRBV6-1	CASSDRIRSSYEQYF	TGTGCCAGCAGTGACAGGATTCGAAGCTCCTACGAGCAGTACTTC
.	TRBD1	TRBJ1-1	TRBV19	CASSITGGTEAFF	TGTGCCAGTAGTATAACAGGGGGGACTGAAGCTTTCTTT
.	.	TRBJ2-3	TRBV10-3	CAISEWTASTDTQYF	TGTGCCATCAGTGAGTGGACAGCCAGCACAGATACGCAGTATTTT
.	.	TRBJ1-2	TRBV7-9	CASSLQGRDGYTF	TGTGCCAGCAGCTTACAGGGCCGCGATGGCTACACCTTC
.	TRBD2	TRBJ2-3	TRBV2	CASSGPTSGRVTDTQYF	TGTGCCAGCAGTGGACCGACTAGCGGGAGGGTCACAGATACGCAGTATTTT
.	.	TRBJ2-1	TRBV4-3	CASSQGAGYSYNEQFF	TGCGCCAGCAGCCAAGGGGCGGGGTACTCCTACAATGAGCAGTTCTTC
.	TRBD1	TRBJ1-4	TRBV19	CASSPTTGINEKLFF	TGTGCCAGTAGTCCCACGACAGGGATTAATGAAAAACTGTTTTTT
.	.	TRBJ2-1	TRBV7-2	CASRSGLEVEQFF	TGTGCCAGCAGGTCGGGTCTAGAAGTTGAGCAGTTCTTC
.	.	TRBJ2-3	TRBV9	CASSVDPLELATDTQYF	TGTGCCAGCAGCGTAGACCCCCTAGAACTCGCCACAGATACGCAGTATTTT
.	TRBD1	TRBJ1-2	TRBV7-9	CASSWGQGSHGYTF	TGTGCCAGCAGCTGGGGACAGGGGAGTCATGGCTACACCTTC
.	.	TRBJ1-1	TRBV11-2	CASSLAGLLNTEAFF	TGTGCCAGCAGCTTAGCGGGACTCTTGAACACTGAAGCTTTCTTT
.	TRBD1	TRBJ1-3	TRBV13	CASSPGTDVSGNTIYF	TGTGCCAGCAGCCCGGGGACAGACGTCTCTGGAAACACCATATATTTT
.	TRBD1	TRBJ2-7	TRBV7-9	CASSVGQYEQYF	TGTGCCAGCAGCGTGGGACAGTACGAGCAGTACTTC
.	TRBD1	TRBJ2-3	TRBV19	CASSIVGQGSTDTQYF	TGTGCCAGTAGTATAGTGGGACAGGGAAGCACAGATACGCAGTATTTT
.	TRBD1	TRBJ1-4	TRBV10-3	CAISKDRGPDPNEKLFF	TGTGCCATCAGCAAAGACAGGGGGCCGGACCCTAATGAAAAACTGTTTTTT
.	TRBD1	TRBJ1-2	TRBV29-1	CSVDGDSYGYTF	TGCAGCGTTGATGGGGACAGCTATGGCTACACCTTC
.	TRBD1	TRBJ1-2	TRBV14	CASSSGTAYGYTF	TGTGCCAGCAGTTCCGGGACAGCCTATGGCTACACCTTC
few	TRBD2	TRBJ2-1	TRBV7-9	CASSATSGRPNNEQFF	TGTGCCAGCAGCGCTACTAGCGGGAGACCCAACAATGAGCAGTTCTTC
.	TRBD2	TRBJ2-7	TRBV9	CASSVGTSGYEQYF	TGTGCCAGCAGCGTAGGGACTAGCGGCTACGAGCAGTACTTC
.	TRBD1	TRBJ2-7	TRBV5-1	CASSSGTGGYEQYF	TGCGCCAGCAGCTCCGGGACAGGGGGCTACGAGCAGTACTTC
.	TRBD1	TRBJ1-2	TRBV28	CASGTGYGYTF	TGTGCCAGCGGGACAGGATATGGCTACACCTTC
.	.	TRBJ2-7	TRBV9	CASSVGGSEQYF	TGTGCCAGCAGCGTAGGAGGGAGCGAGCAGTACTTC
.	.	TRBJ2-1	TRBV19	CASSIGASQQFF	TGTGCCAGTAGTATAGGTGCTAGCCAGCAGTTCTTC
.	.	TRBJ1-1	TRBV30	CAWRRGREGNTEAFF	TGTGCCTGGAGAAGGGGTCGGGAGGGGAACACTGAAGCTTTCTTT
.	TRBD2	TRBJ2-1	TRBV6-4	CAGSEEPGLFVYNEQFF	TGTGCCGGCAGTGAAGAGCCGGGACTATTCGTCTACAATGAGCAGTTCTTC
.	TRBD1	TRBJ2-1	TRBV11-2	CASSLAGGNEQFF	TGTGCCAGCAGCTTAGCAGGGGGCAATGAGCAGTTCTTC
.	TRBD1	TRBJ2-2	TRBV14	CASSQGTGLANTGELFF	TGTGCCAGCAGCCAAGGGACAGGGCTAGCGAACACCGGGGAGCTGTTTTTT
.	.	TRBJ2-7	TRBV2	CASSEAARSYEQYF	TGTGCCAGCAGTGAAGCGGCTAGATCCTACGAGCAGTACTTC
.	TRBD1	TRBJ2-7	TRBV11-2	CASSLQGIPYEQYF	TGTGCCAGCAGCCTACAGGGGATCCCCTACGAGCAGTACTTC
.	.	TRBJ2-5	TRBV4-1	CASSQEGRQETQYF	TGCGCCAGCAGCCAAGAGGGGCGGCAAGAGACCCAGTACTTC
.	.	TRBJ2-2	TRBV5-1	CASSLALLNTGELFF	TGCGCCAGCAGCTTGGCGTTGTTGAACACCGGGGAGCTGTTTTTT